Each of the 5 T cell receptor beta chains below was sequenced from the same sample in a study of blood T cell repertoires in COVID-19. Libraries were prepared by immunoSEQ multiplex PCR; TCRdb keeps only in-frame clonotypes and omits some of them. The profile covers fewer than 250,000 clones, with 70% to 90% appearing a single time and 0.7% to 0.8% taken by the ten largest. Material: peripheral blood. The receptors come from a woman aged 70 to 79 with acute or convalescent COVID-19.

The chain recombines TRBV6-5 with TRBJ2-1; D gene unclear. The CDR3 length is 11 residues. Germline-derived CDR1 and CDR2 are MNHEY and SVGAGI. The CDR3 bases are TGTAACCTTCCTAGGAACAATGAGCAGTTCTTC. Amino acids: CNLPRNNEQFF.

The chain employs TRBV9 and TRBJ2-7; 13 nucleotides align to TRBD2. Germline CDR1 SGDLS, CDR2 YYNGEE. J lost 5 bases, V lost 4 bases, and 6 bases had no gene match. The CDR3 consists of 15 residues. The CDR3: CASSRWTSGRDEQYF. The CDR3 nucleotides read TGTGCCAGCAGCCGATGGACTAGCGGGAGAGACGAGCAGTACTTC.

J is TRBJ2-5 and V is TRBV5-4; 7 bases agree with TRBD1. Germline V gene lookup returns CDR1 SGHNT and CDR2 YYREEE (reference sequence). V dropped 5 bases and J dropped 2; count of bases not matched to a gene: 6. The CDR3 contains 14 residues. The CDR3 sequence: CASRDRAIQETQYF. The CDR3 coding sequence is TGTGCCAGCAGAGACAGGGCCATTCAAGAGACCCAGTACTTC. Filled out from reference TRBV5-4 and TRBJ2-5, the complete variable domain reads ETGVTQSPTHLIKTRGQQVTLRCSSQSGHNTVSWYQQALGQGPQFIFQYYREEENGRGNFPPRFSGLQFPNYSSELNVNALELDDSALYLCASRDRAIQETQYFGPGTRLLVL.

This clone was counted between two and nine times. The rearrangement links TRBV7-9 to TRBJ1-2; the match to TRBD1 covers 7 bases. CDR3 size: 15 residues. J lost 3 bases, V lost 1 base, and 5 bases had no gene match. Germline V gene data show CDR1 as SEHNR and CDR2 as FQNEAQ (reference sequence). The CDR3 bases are TGTGCCAGCAGCTTAGAAGGGGGCCTTCACTATGGCTACACCTTC. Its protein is CASSLEGGLHYGYTF.

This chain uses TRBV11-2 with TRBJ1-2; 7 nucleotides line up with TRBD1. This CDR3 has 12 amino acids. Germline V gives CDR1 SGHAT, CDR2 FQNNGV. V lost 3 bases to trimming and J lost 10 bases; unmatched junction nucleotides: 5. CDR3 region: CASSFDRVDYTF. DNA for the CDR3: TGTGCCAGCAGCTTCGACAGGGTAGACTACACCTTC.